This T cell receptor beta chain is from a study of immune evolution from preneoplasia to lung adenocarcinoma. Regarding the study as a whole: From normal lung to invasive adenocarcinoma, top clone frequencies appeared to decrease.

Worth noting for this clone: Its matching antigen is unknown.

CDR1 and CDR2 from the germline V gene are MNHNS and SASEGT. This CDR3 comprises 13 residues. Trimming stripped 7 bases from V and 1 base from J, with 10 bases between. Resections took place in Japan or China from about 2014 to 2017. The data were produced by immunoSEQ multiplex PCR, yet TCRdb's version contains in-frame clones alone and is incomplete. The repertoire holds under 45,000 clones, with roughly 80% as singletons. The sequence came from a person aged 60 to 70 with lung adenocarcinoma. V is TRBV6-1 and J is TRBJ1-1, with D uncertain. Input material: FFPE invasive lung adenocarcinoma tissue. Here the CDR3 DNA reads TGTGCCAGCATAAGGGCTCGGAACACTGAAGCTTTCTTT. The encoded protein is CASIRARNTEAFF.